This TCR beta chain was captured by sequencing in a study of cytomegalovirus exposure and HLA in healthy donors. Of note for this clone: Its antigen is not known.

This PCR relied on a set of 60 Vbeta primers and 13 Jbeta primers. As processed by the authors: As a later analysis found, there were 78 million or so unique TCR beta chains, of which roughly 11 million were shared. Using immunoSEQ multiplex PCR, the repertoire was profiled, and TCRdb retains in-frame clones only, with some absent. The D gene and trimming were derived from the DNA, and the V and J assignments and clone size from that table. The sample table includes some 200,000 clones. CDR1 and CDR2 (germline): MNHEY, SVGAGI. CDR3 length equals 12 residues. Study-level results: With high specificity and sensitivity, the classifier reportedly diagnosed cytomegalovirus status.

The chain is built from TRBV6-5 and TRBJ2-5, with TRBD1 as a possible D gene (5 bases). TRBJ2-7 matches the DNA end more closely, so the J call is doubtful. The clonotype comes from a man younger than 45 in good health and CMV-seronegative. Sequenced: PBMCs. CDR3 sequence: CASTDSTYEQYF. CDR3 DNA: TGTGCCAGCACCGACAGCACCTACGAGCAGTACTTC.